Shown below are 26 T cell receptor beta chains from a single sample sequenced in a study of blood T cell repertoires in COVID-19. The data were produced by immunoSEQ multiplex PCR, yet TCRdb's version contains in-frame clones alone and is incomplete. The sample records over 250,000 clones, about 89% being singletons. Sequencing was done on a sample of PBMCs or T cells enriched from blood (not recorded which). These receptors all come from a woman aged 25 to 39 who had recovered from COVID-19.

V gene TRBV3-1 (or the pseudogene TRBV3-2) combines with J gene TRBJ1-3; D remains ambiguous. CDR1 is LGHDT and CDR2 is YNNKEL in the germline V gene (reference sequence). V lost 4 bases to trimming and J lost 4 bases, with 5 bases between them. CDR3 length: 12 residues. CDR3 DNA: TGTGCCAGCAGCCCCCTCGGAAACACCATATATTTT. It translates to CASSPLGNTIYF.

The chain uses TRBV19 and TRBJ2-3; possibly TRBD2 for D (5 bases). The CDR3 is 13 amino acids. The ends were cut back, 3 bases at V and 4 bases at J, with 8 bases in the middle. The V gene's germline CDR1 is LNHDA and CDR2 SQIVND (reference sequence). In nucleotides, the CDR3 is TGTGCCAGTAGTATCCCGGGGTCAGATACGCAGTATTTT. Its translation is CASSIPGSDTQYF.

This clone was observed a single time. The gene calls are TRBV6-2 or TRBV6-3 and TRBJ1-1; 11 bases agree with TRBD1. The CDR3 loop spans 13 amino acids. With 3 bases clipped from V and 8 bases from J, the junction kept 2 bases outside the gene matches. Germline loops: CDR1 MNHEY, CDR2 SVGEGT. In nucleotides, the CDR3 is TGTGCCAGCAGTTATGGGACAGGGGGAGAAGCTTTCTTT. It encodes CASSYGTGGEAFF.

This chain links TRBV29-1 with TRBJ1-1, with 7 bases that match TRBD1. Germline trimming cut 7 bases from V and 0 bases from J; bases unmatched to any gene: 8. The CDR3 extends over 14 amino acids. CDR1 is SQVTM, CDR2 ANQGSEA, per germline. CDR3 DNA sequence: TGCAGCGCGAGGGGACAGCGGGTGAACACTGAAGCTTTCTTT. It is translated as CSARGQRVNTEAFF.

CDR3 bases: TGCGCCAGCAGCTCTGCCCAGGGCGGGGGCACTGAAGCTTTCTTT. Translation gives CASSSAQGGGTEAFF. This chain joins TRBV5-1 and TRBJ1-1; the D gene is possibly TRBD1 (5 bases). CDR1 is SGHRS and CDR2 is YFSETQ in the germline V gene. The CDR3 contains 15 residues. Deletions cut 3 bases from V and 4 bases from J, with 16 bases between.

The V call is TRBV5-8, the J call TRBJ1-1; the D gene is possibly TRBD1 (5 bases). This CDR3 is 14 amino acids long. Trimming removed 5 bases from V and 3 bases from J, with 14 bases in between. Germline values: CDR1 SGHTS, CDR2 YDEGEE. CDR3 loop: CASRFRAGDTEAFF. The CDR3 bases are TGTGCCAGCAGATTCAGGGCGGGGGACACTGAAGCTTTCTTT.

The CDR3 sequence is CASTSRLGGGTEAFF. The CDR3 nucleotides are TGTGCCAGCACATCGCGGTTGGGGGGTGGGACTGAAGCTTTCTTT. This chain uses TRBV27 with TRBJ1-1; perhaps TRBD1 as D (5 bases). Germline CDR1 and CDR2: MNHEY and SMNVEV (reference sequence). V lost 7 bases, J lost 5 bases, and 20 bases lay in between. The CDR3 covers 15 residues.

This clone was recorded only once. The chain is built from TRBV28 and TRBJ1-1; 12 nucleotides line up with TRBD1. V lost 2 bases, J lost 10 bases, and 11 bases stayed unmatched. The CDR3 has 16 amino acids. Per the germline V gene, CDR1 is MDHEN and CDR2 is SYDVKM. DNA for the CDR3: TGTGCCAGCAGTTTAGAGGGGACAGGGGGCGCAGGTCGAGCTTTCTTT. Translated: CASSLEGTGGAGRAFF.

V gene TRBV28 combines with J gene TRBJ1-1, with 10 bases fitting TRBD1. Germline V gene sequence: CDR1 MDHEN, CDR2 SYDVKM. This CDR3 is built from 16 residues. The V segment lost 2 bases and the J segment 4 bases; nucleotides outside the gene matches: 7. For the CDR3, the DNA is TGTGCCAGCAGTTTACGGACAGGGGGGTCGCGCACTGAAGCTTTCTTT. Translating it yields CASSLRTGGSRTEAFF.

The chain couples TRBV6-2 or TRBV6-3 to TRBJ2-7; tentative D call: TRBD1 (5 bases). V shed 5 bases and J shed 6 bases, with 14 bases lying between them. This CDR3 region has 13 residues. Germline CDR1 MNHEY, CDR2 SVGEGT. This CDR3 is CASSQGGRVEQYF. The CDR3 DNA reads TGTGCCAGCAGTCAAGGTGGCAGGGTCGAGCAGTACTTC.

The rearrangement links TRBV12-3 or TRBV12-4 to TRBJ2-3, with D maybe TRBD1 (6 bases). The V gene lost 5 bases and the J gene lost 3 bases, with 6 bases spanning the gap. CDR3 length: 12 amino acids. CDR3 protein: CASSTGTDTQYF. The CDR3 DNA reads as TGTGCCAGCAGTACAGGGACAGATACGCAGTATTTT.

The rearrangement uses TRBV11-2 and TRBJ1-6, with 7 bases matching TRBD1. V was pared by 3 bases and J by 10 bases, with 6 bases of the junction left unmatched. Germline CDR1 reads SGHAT; CDR2 reads FQNNGV. The CDR3 extends over 14 amino acids. The CDR3 reads CASSLATGVSPLHF. For the CDR3, the DNA is TGTGCCAGCAGCTTGGCAACAGGGGTCTCACCCCTCCACTTT.

The chain joins TRBV29-1 to TRBJ1-4, with 11 nucleotides matching TRBD1. The CDR3 runs 14 residues. The V gene's germline CDR1 is SQVTM and CDR2 ANQGSEA. In DNA, the CDR3 is TGCAGTTGCCGGGAGGGGACAGGGGGGGAAAAACTGTTTTTT. The encoded protein is CSCREGTGGEKLFF.

The CDR3 DNA reads as TGTGCCAGCAGTTACTCCCGGGGGGGCGGGGCCAACGTCCTGACTTTC. It is translated as CASSYSRGGGANVLTF. This sequence joins TRBV6-2 or TRBV6-3 and TRBJ2-6, with 8 nucleotides matching TRBD2. From germline, CDR1 is MNHEY and CDR2 SVGEGT. This CDR3 is 16 amino acids long. V dropped 0 bases and J dropped 4; count of bases not matched to a gene: 2.

The chain recombines TRBV3-1 (or the pseudogene TRBV3-2) with TRBJ1-2; the D is unclear. This CDR3 has 14 residues. Germline V gene sequence: CDR1 LGHDT, CDR2 YNNKEL (reference sequence). Trimming removed 1 base at V and 3 bases at J, with 9 bases between. The CDR3 region is CASSQGSSYYGYTF. The DNA of the CDR3 is TGTGCCAGCAGCCAAGGGAGCTCCTACTATGGCTACACCTTC.

The chain has TRBV5-1 and TRBJ2-3; D might be TRBD1 (6 bases). Trimming pared 4 bases from V and 1 base from J, leaving 13 bases between. The length of the CDR3 is 15 residues. Germline CDR1 reads SGHRS; CDR2 reads YFSETQ. CDR3 sequence reads: CASSLNRVGTDTQYF. CDR3 bases: TGCGCCAGCAGCCTTAACAGGGTCGGCACAGATACGCAGTATTTT.

This sequence joins TRBV19 and TRBJ1-2, with TRBD1 matching over 8 bases. The CDR3 runs 11 residues. V lost 6 bases to trimming and J lost 8 bases; unmatched junction nucleotides: 2. CDR1 is LNHDA and CDR2 is SQIVND in the germline V gene (reference sequence). CDR3 sequence reads: CASRGQDGYTF. In DNA, the CDR3 is TGTGCCAGTAGGGGACAGGACGGCTACACCTTC.

This chain links TRBV6-6 with TRBJ1-5, with D perhaps matching TRBD1 (5 bases). The germline V and J ends were trimmed by 7 bases and 3 bases, with 13 bases remaining between them. This CDR3 has 14 amino acids. Germline loops: CDR1 MNHNY, CDR2 SVGAGI (reference sequence). In nucleotides, the CDR3 is TGTGCCAGCAAGCCCGGCAGGGACAATCAGCCCCAGCATTTT. Residues: CASKPGRDNQPQHF.

The chain is built from TRBV7-3 and TRBJ1-1; D is perhaps TRBD1 (6 bases). Trimming took off 5 bases at V and 4 bases at J, with 11 bases between the two ends. Per the germline V gene, CDR1 is SGHTA and CDR2 is FQGTGA. This CDR3 contains 13 residues. CDR3 DNA: TGTGCCAGCAGCGTAGACAGGAGCACTGAAGCTTTCTTT. This encodes CASSVDRSTEAFF.

This rearrangement joins TRBV5-1 to TRBJ2-5; tentatively, D is TRBD2 (6 bases). Trimming pared 7 bases from V and 3 bases from J, leaving 13 bases between. Germline loops: CDR1 SGHRS, CDR2 YFSETQ. This CDR3 is 13 amino acids long. The CDR3 nucleotides are TGCGCCAGCGGAGGGTCGGCTGAAGAGACCCAGTACTTC. Translated: CASGGSAEETQYF.

This clone came up a few times. The V and J genes are TRBV7-2 and TRBJ2-7, with 8 positions matching TRBD1. J lost 3 bases, V lost 5 bases, and 6 bases had no gene match. The germline V gene has CDR1 SGHTA and CDR2 FQGNSA. The CDR3 length is 14 residues. Here the CDR3 DNA reads TGTGCCAGCAGCACTACGACAGGGGACTACGAGCAGTACTTC. It codes for CASSTTTGDYEQYF.

The chain couples TRBV5-5 to TRBJ2-7, with 8 positions matching TRBD2. Germline V gene sequence: CDR1 SGHKS, CDR2 YYEKEE (reference sequence). The trim removed 0 bases at V and 2 bases at J, leaving 4 bases unmatched. This CDR3 has 15 amino acids. This CDR3 is CASSLDSGGPYEQYF. The CDR3 nucleotides are TGTGCCAGCAGCTTGGACAGCGGGGGCCCCTACGAGCAGTACTTC. Looking up the rest from reference TRBV5-5 and TRBJ2-7 gives the full variable domain: DAGVTQSPTHLIKTRGQQVTLRCSPISGHKSVSWYQQVLGQGPQFIFQYYEKEERGRGNFPDRFSARQFPNYSSELNVNALLLGDSALYLCASSLDSGGPYEQYFGPGTRLTVT.

V is TRBV19 and J is TRBJ1-5; no reliable D call. Trimming removed 0 bases at V and 10 bases at J, with 13 bases between. This CDR3 comprises 14 residues. From germline, CDR1 is LNHDA and CDR2 SQIVND (reference sequence). The DNA for the CDR3 is TGTGCCAGTAGTATAGAGGCCCAATTTGGTCCCCAGCATTTT. The encoded protein is CASSIEAQFGPQHF.

The genes are TRBV29-1 and TRBJ2-5, with TRBD2 as a possible D gene (6 bases). Germline V gene sequence: CDR1 SQVTM, CDR2 ANQGSEA. The CDR3 has 13 amino acids. Trimming stripped 5 bases from V and 4 bases from J, with 14 bases between. CDR3 in DNA: TGCAGCGTTAACGGGGGATACCCAGAGACCCAGTACTTC. Residues: CSVNGGYPETQYF.

Only a few counts were recorded for this clone. The chain joins TRBV2 to TRBJ2-5; 9 bases align to TRBD1. The junction had 7 bases not matched to a gene; V was cut back by 7 bases and J by 4 bases. Looked up from germline, CDR1 is SNHLY and CDR2 is FYNNEI. The CDR3 runs to 14 residues. CDR3 in DNA: TGTGCCAGCACCCTGGACAGGGGCCCAGAGACCCAGTACTTC. It codes for CASTLDRGPETQYF.

V gene TRBV6-5 combines with J gene TRBJ1-5, with a possible D match to TRBD1 (5 bases). Trimming shortened V by 6 bases and J by 7 bases, and 19 bases separated the two germline ends. The CDR3 contains 15 residues. CDR1 and CDR2 (germline): MNHEY, SVGAGI. The CDR3 region is CASRGLWDYRQPQHF. The CDR3 DNA is TGTGCCAGCAGGGGACTTTGGGACTATAGGCAGCCCCAGCATTTT.